This T cell receptor beta chain comes out of a study of glioma-infiltrating T cells. Study-wide results and caveats: Gliomas, especially low-grade, showed above-expected tissue-blood divergence; non-neoplastic patients showed below.

TCR alpha and beta CDR3 regions were amplified from RNA using iRepertoire nested multiplex PCR. Via MiXCR, TCRdb re-called the multiplex PCR reads, giving one row per CDR3 protein. There are some 100,000 distinct CDR3 sequences in the sample; 25% to 30% occur only once, and roughly 37% lies in the top ten. The CDR3 length is 12 residues. Germline V lookup: CDR1 MGHRA, CDR2 YSYEKL. The V gene end was trimmed by 4 bases and the J gene end by 7 bases; junction bases not matched to a gene: 4. This clonotype was seen only a few times. Its matching antigen is unknown. The sequence was collected from a human donor with low-grade glioma or glioblastoma, undergoing nonglioma brain surgery, or in good health (not recorded which). Specimen: glioma tissue, nonneoplastic brain tissue, or PBMCs (not recorded which). The gene calls are TRBV4-1 and TRBJ2-7, with 7 bases that match TRBD1. The CDR3 loop is CASSRDREEQYF. The CDR3, as DNA: TGCGCCAGCAGCCGCGACAGGGAAGAGCAGTACTTC.